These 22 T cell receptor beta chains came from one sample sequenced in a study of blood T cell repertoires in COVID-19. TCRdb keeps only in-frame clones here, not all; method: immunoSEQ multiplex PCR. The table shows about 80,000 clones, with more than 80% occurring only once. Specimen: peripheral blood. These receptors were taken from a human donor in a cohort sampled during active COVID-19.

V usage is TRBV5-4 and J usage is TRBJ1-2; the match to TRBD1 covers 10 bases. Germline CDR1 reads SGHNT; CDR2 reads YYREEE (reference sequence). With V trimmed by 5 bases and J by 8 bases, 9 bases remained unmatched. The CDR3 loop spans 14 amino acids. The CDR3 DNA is TGTGCCAGCAGAGTAGACAGGGGGCGAGGGGGCTACACCTTC. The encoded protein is CASRVDRGRGGYTF.

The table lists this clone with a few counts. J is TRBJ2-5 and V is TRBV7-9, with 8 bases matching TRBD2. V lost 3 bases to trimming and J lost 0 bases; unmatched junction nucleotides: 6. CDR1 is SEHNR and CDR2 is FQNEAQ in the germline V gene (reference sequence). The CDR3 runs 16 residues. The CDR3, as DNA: TGTGCCAGCAGCTTGACCAAGACTAGCGACCAAGAGACCCAGTACTTC. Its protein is CASSLTKTSDQETQYF. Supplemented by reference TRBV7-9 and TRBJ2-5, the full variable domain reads DTGVSQNPRHKITKRGQNVTFRCDPISEHNRLYWYRQTLGQGPEFLTYFQNEAQLEKSRLLSDRFSAERPKGSFSTLEIQRTEQGDSAMYLCASSLTKTSDQETQYFGPGTRLLVL.

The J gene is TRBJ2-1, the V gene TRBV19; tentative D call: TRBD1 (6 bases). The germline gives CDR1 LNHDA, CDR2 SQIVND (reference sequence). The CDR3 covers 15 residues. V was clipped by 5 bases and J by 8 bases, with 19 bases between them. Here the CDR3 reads CASSLRDTFPYEQFF. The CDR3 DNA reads TGTGCCAGTAGTCTCCGGGACACCTTTCCCTATGAGCAGTTCTTC.

The CDR3 is CASSLGGTSGYNEQFF. The CDR3 coding sequence is TGTGCCAGCAGCTTGGGGGGGACTAGCGGATACAATGAGCAGTTCTTC. V is TRBV5-4 and J is TRBJ2-1; 11 bases match TRBD2. The CDR3 runs to 16 residues. V lost 0 bases to trimming and J lost 4 bases; unmatched junction nucleotides: 3. Germline assignment: CDR1 SGHNT and CDR2 YYREEE (reference sequence).

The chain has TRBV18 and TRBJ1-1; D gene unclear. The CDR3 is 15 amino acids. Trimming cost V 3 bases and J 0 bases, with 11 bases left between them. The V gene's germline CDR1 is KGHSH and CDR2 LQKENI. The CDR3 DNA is TGTGCCAGCTCACCTTCCTGGAGGGTGAACACTGAAGCTTTCTTT. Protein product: CASSPSWRVNTEAFF.

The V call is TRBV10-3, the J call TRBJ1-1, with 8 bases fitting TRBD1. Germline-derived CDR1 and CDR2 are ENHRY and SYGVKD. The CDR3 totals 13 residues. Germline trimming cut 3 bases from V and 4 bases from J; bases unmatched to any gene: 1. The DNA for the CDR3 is TGTGCCATCAGTGAAGGACAGGGCACTGAAGCTTTCTTT. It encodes CAISEGQGTEAFF.

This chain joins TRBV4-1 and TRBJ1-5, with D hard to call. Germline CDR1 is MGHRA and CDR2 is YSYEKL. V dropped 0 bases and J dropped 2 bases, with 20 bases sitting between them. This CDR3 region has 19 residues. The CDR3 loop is CASSQEILGRRFGNQPQHF. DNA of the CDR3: TGCGCCAGCAGCCAAGAAATACTGGGTAGGCGGTTTGGCAATCAGCCCCAGCATTTT.

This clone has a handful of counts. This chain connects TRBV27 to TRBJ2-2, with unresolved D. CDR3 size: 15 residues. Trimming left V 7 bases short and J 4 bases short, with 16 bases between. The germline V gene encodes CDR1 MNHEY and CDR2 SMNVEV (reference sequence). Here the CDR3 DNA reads TGTGCCAGCACTCCCGTAGGTTGGAGCACCGGGGAGCTGTTTTTT. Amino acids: CASTPVGWSTGELFF.

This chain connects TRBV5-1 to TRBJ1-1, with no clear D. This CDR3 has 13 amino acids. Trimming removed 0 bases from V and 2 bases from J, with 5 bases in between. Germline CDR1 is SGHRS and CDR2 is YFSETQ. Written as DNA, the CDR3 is TGCGCCAGCAGCTTGGACATTAACACTGAAGCTTTCTTT. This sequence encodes CASSLDINTEAFF.

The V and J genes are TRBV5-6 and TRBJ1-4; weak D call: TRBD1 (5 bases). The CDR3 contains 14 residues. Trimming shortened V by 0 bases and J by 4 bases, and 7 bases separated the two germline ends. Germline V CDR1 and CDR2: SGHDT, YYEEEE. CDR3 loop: CASSLGQLNEKLFF. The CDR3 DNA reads TGTGCCAGCAGCTTGGGACAGCTTAATGAAAAACTGTTTTTT.

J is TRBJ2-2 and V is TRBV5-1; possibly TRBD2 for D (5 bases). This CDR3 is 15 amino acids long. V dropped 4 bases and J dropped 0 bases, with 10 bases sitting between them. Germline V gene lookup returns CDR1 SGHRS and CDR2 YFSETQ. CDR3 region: CASSVTNTNTGELFF. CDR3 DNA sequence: TGCGCCAGCAGCGTGACTAATACGAACACCGGGGAGCTGTTTTTT.

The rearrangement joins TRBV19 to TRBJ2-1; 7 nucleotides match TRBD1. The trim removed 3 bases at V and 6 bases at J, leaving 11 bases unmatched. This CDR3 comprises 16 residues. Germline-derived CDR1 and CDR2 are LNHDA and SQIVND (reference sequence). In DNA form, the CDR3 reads TGTGCCAGTAGTATTACCGGGACAGTGAGGACCAATGAGCAGTTCTTC. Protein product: CASSITGTVRTNEQFF.

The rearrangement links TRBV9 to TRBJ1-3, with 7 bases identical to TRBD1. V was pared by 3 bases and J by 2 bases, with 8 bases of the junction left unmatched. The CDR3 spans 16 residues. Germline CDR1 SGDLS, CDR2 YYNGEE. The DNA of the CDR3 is TGTGCCAGCAGCGATAGAGCCGACAGGGCTGGAAACACCATATATTTT. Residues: CASSDRADRAGNTIYF.

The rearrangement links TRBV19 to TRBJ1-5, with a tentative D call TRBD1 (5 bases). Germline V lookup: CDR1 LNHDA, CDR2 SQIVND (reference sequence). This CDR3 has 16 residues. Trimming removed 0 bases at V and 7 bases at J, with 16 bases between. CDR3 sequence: CASSIDQSRVGQPQHF. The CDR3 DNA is TGTGCCAGTAGTATAGATCAGAGCAGGGTTGGACAGCCCCAGCATTTT.

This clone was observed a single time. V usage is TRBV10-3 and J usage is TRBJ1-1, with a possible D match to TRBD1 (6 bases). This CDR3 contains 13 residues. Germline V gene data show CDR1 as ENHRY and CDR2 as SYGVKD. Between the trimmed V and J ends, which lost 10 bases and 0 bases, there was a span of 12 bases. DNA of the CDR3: TGTGCCACTGCAGGGGCCTTGAACACTGAAGCTTTCTTT. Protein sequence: CATAGALNTEAFF.

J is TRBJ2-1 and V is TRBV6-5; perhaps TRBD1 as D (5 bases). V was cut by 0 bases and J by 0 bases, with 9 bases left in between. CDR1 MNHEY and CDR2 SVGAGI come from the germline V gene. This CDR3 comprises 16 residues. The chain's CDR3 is CASSYSRVLSYNEQFF. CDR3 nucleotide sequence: TGTGCCAGCAGTTACTCCAGGGTGCTCTCCTACAATGAGCAGTTCTTC.

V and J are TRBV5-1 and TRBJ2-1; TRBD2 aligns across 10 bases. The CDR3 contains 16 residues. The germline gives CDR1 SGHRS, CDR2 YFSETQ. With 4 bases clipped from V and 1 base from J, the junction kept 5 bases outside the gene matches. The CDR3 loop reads CASSPSGGSSYNEQFF. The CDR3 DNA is TGCGCCAGCAGCCCTAGCGGGGGCTCGTCCTACAATGAGCAGTTCTTC. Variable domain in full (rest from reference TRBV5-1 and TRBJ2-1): KAGVTQTPRYLIKTRGQQVTLSCSPISGHRSVSWYQQTPGQGLQFLFEYFSETQRNKGNFPGRFSGRQFSNSRSEMNVSTLELGDSALYLCASSPSGGSSYNEQFFGPGTRLTVL.

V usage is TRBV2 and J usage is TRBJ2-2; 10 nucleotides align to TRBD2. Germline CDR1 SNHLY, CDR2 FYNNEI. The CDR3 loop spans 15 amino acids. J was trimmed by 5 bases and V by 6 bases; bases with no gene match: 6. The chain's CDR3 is CASSSGLARTGELFF. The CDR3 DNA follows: TGTGCCAGCAGCTCGGGACTAGCGAGAACCGGGGAGCTGTTTTTT. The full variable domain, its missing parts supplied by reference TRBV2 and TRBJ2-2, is EPEVTQTPSHQVTQMGQEVILRCVPISNHLYFYWYRQILGQKVEFLVSFYNNEISEKSEIFDDQFSVERPDGSNFTLKIRSTKLEDSAMYFCASSSGLARTGELFFGEGSRLTVL.

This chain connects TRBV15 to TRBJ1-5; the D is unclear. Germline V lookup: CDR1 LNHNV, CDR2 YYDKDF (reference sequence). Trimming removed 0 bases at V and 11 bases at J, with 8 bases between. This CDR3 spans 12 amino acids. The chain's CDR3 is CATSRDNSAQHF. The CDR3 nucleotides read TGTGCCACCAGCAGAGACAATTCAGCCCAGCATTTT.

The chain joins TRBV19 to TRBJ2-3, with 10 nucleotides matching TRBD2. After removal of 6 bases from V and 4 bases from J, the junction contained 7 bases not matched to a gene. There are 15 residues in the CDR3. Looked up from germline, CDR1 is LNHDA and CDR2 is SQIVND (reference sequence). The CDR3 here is CASSRTSGAPDTQYF. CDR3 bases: TGTGCCAGTAGCCGTACTAGCGGGGCCCCAGATACGCAGTATTTT.

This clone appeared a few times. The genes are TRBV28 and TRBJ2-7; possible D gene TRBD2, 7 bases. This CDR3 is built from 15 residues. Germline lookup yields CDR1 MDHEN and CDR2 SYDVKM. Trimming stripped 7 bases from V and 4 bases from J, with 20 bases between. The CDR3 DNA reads TGTGCCAGCACCGAAGGGGGGGCTGGCAGGTACGAGCAGTACTTC. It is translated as CASTEGGAGRYEQYF.

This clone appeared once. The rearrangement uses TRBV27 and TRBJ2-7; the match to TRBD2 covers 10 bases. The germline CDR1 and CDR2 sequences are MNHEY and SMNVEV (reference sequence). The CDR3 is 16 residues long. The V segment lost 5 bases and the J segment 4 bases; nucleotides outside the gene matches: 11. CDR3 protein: CASSTLGLAGAYEQYF. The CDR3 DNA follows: TGTGCCAGCAGTACCCTCGGGCTAGCGGGGGCATACGAGCAGTACTTC.